This T cell receptor (beta chain) is drawn from a study of blood T cells in healthy people across ages. This clonotype was detected only a few times. Using a J-beta primer mix together with a sample-barcoded 5' primer, a second PCR was run for about 7 to 12 cycles. TCRdb called the 5' RACE reads again in MiXCR, with one record for every CDR3 protein. The data show 1,500,000 or so distinct CDR3 sequences, approximately 60% seen once. Roughly 10 milliliters of peripheral blood were drawn from each donor into EDTA-treated tubes. Total RNA amounts of at least 5 micrograms were extracted per sample. The source is a man in his late teens or twenties in good health. Material for sequencing was blood.

The DNA for the CDR3 is TGTGCCAGCAGTCCCCGTTGGACTAGCACAGATACGCAGTATTTT. It encodes CASSPRWTSTDTQYF. V is TRBV27 and J is TRBJ2-3, with D tentatively TRBD2 (5 bases). Germline assignment: CDR1 MNHEY and CDR2 SMNVEV (reference sequence). Trimming stripped 5 bases from V and 0 bases from J, with 12 bases between. This CDR3 is built from 15 residues.